This T cell receptor beta chain was retrieved from a study of T-cell reconstitution after alpha-beta-depleted transplantation in children. Notes on the study in general: T-cell numbers and diversity, one year after transplant, stemmed largely from T cells that were newly produced. By about two months after transplant, alpha-beta T cells reportedly arose from several hundred graft clones that had expanded. Elevated TCRbeta diversity at day 60 was traced, in some patients, to surviving recipient T cells and thymic progenitors.

The V gene end was trimmed by 1 base and the J gene end by 6 bases; junction bases not matched to a gene: 6. Germline V gene data show CDR1 as DFQATT and CDR2 as SNEGSKA (reference sequence). There are 14 residues in the CDR3. The table lists this clonotype with many counts. Antigen unknown. The TCRbeta library incorporated unique molecular identifiers. In TCRdb, the PCR reads were re-called with MiXCR into one record per CDR3 protein. The sample contains about 300,000 distinct CDR3 sequences, roughly 9.1% of which appear only once. V is TRBV20-1 and J is TRBJ2-7; 10 positions match TRBD1. Sequenced here: PBMCs, sampled before TCRalphabeta/CD19-depleted stem cell transplant. This receptor was obtained from a boy under two years old with acute myeloid leukemia, due to receive a stem cell transplant. CDR3 in DNA: TGCAGTGCTAGAGGACAGGGGGCCGCCGGCGAGCAGTACTTC. This codes for CSARGQGAAGEQYF.